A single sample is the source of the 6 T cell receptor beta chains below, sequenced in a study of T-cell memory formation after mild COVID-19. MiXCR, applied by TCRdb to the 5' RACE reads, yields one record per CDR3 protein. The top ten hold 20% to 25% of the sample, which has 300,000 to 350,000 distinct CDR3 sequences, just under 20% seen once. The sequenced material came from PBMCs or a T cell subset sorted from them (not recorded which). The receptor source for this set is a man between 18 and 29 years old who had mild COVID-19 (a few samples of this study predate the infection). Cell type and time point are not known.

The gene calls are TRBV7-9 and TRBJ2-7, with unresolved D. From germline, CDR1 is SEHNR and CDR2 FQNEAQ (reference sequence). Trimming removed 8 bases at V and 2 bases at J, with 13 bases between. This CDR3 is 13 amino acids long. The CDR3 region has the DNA TGTGCCAGCCGAGGAACGGGCACCTACGAGCAGTACGTC. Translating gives CASRGTGTYEQYV.

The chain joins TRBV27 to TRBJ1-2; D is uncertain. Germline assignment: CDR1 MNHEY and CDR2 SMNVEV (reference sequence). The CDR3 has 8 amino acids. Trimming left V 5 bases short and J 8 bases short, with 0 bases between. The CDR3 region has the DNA TGTGCCAGCAGTGGCTACACCTTC. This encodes CASSGYTF.

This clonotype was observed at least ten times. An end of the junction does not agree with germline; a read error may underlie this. CDR3 sequence reads: CASSLGRGTDTQYF. The DNA of the CDR3 is TGCGCCAGCAGCTTGGGTAGGGGCACAGATACGCAGTATTTT. J is TRBJ2-3 and V is TRBV7-2; no clear D. Germline V gene sequence: CDR1 SGHTA, CDR2 FQGNSA. The CDR3 runs to 14 residues.

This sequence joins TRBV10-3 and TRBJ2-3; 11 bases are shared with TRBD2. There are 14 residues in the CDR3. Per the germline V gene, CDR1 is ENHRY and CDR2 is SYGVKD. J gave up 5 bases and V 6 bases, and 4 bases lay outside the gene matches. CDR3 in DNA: TGTGCCATCAGCGCTAGCGGGGGGATAGATACGCAGTATTTT. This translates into CAISASGGIDTQYF.

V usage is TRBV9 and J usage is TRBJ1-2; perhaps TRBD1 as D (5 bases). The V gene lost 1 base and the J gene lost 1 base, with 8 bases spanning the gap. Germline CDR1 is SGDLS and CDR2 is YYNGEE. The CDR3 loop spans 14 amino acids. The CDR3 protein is CASSVFGGNYGYTF. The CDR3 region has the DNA TGTGCCAGCAGCGTATTCGGGGGTAACTATGGCTACACCTTC.

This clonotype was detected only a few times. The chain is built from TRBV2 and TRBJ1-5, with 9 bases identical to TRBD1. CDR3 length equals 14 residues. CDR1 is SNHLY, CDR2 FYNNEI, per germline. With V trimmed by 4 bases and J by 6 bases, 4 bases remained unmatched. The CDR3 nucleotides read TGTGCCAGCAGTGGGACAGGGGAAGGTCAGCCCCAGCATTTT. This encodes CASSGTGEGQPQHF. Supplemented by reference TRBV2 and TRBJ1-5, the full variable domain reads EPEVTQTPSHQVTQMGQEVILRCVPISNHLYFYWYRQILGQKVEFLVSFYNNEISEKSEIFDDQFSVERPDGSNFTLKIRSTKLEDSAMYFCASSGTGEGQPQHFGDGTRLSIL.